Shown below are 4 T cell receptor beta chains from a single sample sequenced in a study of blood T cell repertoires in COVID-19. Measured with immunoSEQ multiplex PCR; TCRdb has only the in-frame clones, and not every one. The sample contains about 350,000 clones, approximately 89% of which appear only once. The source material was peripheral blood. The source is a woman aged 18-29 years who had recovered from COVID-19.

As concerns this clone: This sample includes further DNA sequences coding for the same CDR3. V is TRBV30 and J is TRBJ1-1, with no clear D. The CDR3 runs 13 residues. Germline V CDR1 and CDR2: GTSNPN, SVGIG (reference sequence). Trimming stripped 1 base from V and 1 base from J, with 7 bases between. The CDR3 nucleotides are TGTGCCTGGAGTGGCCGGAGGAACACTGAAGCTTTCTTT. Amino acids: CAWSGRRNTEAFF.

The V gene is TRBV25-1, the J gene TRBJ1-1, with 9 nucleotides matching TRBD1. CDR3 length: 14 amino acids. Losses at the gene ends were 6 bases for V and 2 bases for J; bases not matched to a gene: 4. Germline V lookup: CDR1 MGHDK, CDR2 SYGVNS. The CDR3 sequence: CASSRQGVNTEAFF. The CDR3 DNA sequence: TGTGCCAGCAGCCGACAGGGGGTAAACACTGAAGCTTTCTTT.

This clone was observed once. V usage is TRBV10-3 and J usage is TRBJ1-2; 10 nucleotides line up with TRBD1. Germline CDR1 is ENHRY and CDR2 is SYGVKD. The J segment lost 8 bases and the V segment lost 7 bases, leaving 4 bases of the junction unmatched. The CDR3 has 12 amino acids. Here the CDR3 DNA reads TGTGCCATCACCGAGACAGGGGGCGGCTACACCTTC. It translates to CAITETGGGYTF.

The gene calls are TRBV7-2 and TRBJ2-1, with 8 bases identical to TRBD2. Germline values: CDR1 SGHTA, CDR2 FQGNSA. The CDR3 loop spans 13 amino acids. V lost 3 bases to trimming and J lost 10 bases; unmatched junction nucleotides: 5. Here the CDR3 DNA reads TGTGCCAGCAGCTTGAGAGCGGGAGACGAGCAGTTCTTC. It specifies CASSLRAGDEQFF.